The T cell receptor beta chain described here comes from a study of shared clonotypes between healthy human individuals. Notes on the study in general: Clonotype sharing among donors was thought likely to change with sequencing depth.

Repertoires were generated with immunoSEQ multiplex PCR, while TCRdb's copy carries only in-frame clones and drops some. Among more than 550,000 clones listed, roughly two thirds were seen once. As for this clone: The antigen is not known.

The source material was memory CD4+ T cells sorted from blood. Subset reported: CD45RA-negative fraction. The source of this sequence is a woman under 40 in good health.

The CDR3: CSLWDGGSAEAFF. The CDR3 DNA follows: TGCAGCCTATGGGACGGGGGCTCCGCTGAAGCTTTCTTT. The chain joins TRBV29-1 to TRBJ1-1, with D possibly matching TRBD1 (6 bases). Trimming cost V 8 bases and J 6 bases, with 19 bases left between them. CDR1 SQVTM and CDR2 ANQGSEA come from the germline V gene. The CDR3 has 13 residues.